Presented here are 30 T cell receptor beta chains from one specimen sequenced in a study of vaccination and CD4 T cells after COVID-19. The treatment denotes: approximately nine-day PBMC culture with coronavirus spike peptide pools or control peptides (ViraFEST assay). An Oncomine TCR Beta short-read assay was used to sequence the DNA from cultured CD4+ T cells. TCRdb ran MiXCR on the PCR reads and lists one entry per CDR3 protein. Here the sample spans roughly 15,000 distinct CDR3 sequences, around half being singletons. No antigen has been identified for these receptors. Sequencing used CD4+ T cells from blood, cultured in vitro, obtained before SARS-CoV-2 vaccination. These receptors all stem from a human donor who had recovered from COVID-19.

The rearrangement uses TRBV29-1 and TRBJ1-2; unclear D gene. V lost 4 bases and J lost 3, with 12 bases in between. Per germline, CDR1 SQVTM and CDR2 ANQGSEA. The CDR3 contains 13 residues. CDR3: CSVALVSDYGYTF. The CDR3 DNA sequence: TGCAGCGTTGCGTTAGTATCCGACTATGGCTACACCTTC.

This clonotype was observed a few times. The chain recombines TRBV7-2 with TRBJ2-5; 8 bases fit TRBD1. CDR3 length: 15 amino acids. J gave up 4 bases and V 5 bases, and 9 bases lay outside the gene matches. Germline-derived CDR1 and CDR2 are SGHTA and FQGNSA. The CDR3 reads CASSPNRGAVETQYF. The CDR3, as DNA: TGTGCCAGCAGCCCGAACAGGGGGGCGGTAGAGACCCAGTACTTC.

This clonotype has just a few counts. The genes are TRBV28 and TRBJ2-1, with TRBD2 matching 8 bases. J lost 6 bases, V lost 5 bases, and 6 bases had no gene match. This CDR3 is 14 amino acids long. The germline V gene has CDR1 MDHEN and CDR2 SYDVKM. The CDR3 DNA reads TGTGCCAGCAGTAGGGCGGGAGGAGGCAATGAGCAGTTCTTC. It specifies CASSRAGGGNEQFF.

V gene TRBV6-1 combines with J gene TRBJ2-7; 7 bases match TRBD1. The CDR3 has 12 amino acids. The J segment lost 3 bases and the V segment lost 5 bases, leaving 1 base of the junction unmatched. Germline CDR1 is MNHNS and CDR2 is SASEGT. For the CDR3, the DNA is TGTGCCAGCAGTCGGACAGGCTACGAGCAGTACTTC. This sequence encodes CASSRTGYEQYF.

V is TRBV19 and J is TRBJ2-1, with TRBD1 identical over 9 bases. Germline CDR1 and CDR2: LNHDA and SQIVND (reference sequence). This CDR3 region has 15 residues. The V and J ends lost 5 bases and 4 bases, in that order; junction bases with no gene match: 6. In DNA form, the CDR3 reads TGTGCCAGTAGTTTTGGGACAGGGAATTACAATGAGCAGTTCTTC. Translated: CASSFGTGNYNEQFF. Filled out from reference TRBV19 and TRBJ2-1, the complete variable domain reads DGGITQSPKYLFRKEGQNVTLSCEQNLNHDAMYWYRQDPGQGLRLIYYSQIVNDFQKGDIAEGYSVSREKKESFPLTVTSAQKNPTAFYLCASSFGTGNYNEQFFGPGTRLTVL.

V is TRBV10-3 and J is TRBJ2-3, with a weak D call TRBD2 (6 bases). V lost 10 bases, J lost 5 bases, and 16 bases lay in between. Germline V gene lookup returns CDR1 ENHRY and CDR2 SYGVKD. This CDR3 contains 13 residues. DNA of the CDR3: TGTGCCAGAGCCCGGGACTCCCAAGATACGCAGTATTTT. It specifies CARARDSQDTQYF.

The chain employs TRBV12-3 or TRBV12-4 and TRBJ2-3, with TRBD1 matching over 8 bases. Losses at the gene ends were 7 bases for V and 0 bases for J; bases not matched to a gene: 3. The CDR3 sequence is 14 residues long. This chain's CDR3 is CASTRDRSTDTQYF. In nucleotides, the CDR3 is TGTGCCAGCACCCGGGACAGGAGCACAGATACGCAGTATTTT.

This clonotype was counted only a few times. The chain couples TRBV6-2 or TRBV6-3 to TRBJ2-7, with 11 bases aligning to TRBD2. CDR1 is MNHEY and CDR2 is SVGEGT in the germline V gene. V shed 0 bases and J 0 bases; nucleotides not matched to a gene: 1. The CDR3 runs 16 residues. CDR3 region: CASSYSTSGVSYEQYF. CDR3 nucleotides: TGTGCCAGCAGTTACTCGACTAGCGGGGTCTCCTACGAGCAGTACTTC.

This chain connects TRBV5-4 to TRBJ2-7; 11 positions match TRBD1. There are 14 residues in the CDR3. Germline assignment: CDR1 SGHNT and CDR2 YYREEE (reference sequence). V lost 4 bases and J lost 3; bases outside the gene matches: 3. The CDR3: CASSRDRGSYEQYF. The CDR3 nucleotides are TGTGCCAGCAGCCGGGACAGGGGGAGCTACGAGCAGTACTTC.

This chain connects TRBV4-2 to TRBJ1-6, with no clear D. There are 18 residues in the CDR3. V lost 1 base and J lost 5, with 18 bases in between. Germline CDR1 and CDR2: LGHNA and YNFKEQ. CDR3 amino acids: CASSQVLGRPSHNSPLHF. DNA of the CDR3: TGTGCCAGCAGCCAAGTTCTGGGCCGACCATCTCATAATTCACCCCTCCACTTT.

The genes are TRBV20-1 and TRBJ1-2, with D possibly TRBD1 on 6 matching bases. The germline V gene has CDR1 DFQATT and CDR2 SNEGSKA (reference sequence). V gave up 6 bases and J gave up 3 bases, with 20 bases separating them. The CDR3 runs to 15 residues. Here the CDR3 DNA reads TGCAGTGCCGACCCCAGGGCAGGGGATGACTATGGCTACACCTTC. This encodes CSADPRAGDDYGYTF.

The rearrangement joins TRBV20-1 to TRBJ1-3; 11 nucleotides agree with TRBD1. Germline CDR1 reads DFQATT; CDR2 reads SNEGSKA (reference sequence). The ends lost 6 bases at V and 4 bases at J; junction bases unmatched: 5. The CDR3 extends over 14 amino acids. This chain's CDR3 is CSAGQGAGGNTIYF. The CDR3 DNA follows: TGCAGTGCCGGACAGGGGGCGGGCGGAAACACCATATATTTT.

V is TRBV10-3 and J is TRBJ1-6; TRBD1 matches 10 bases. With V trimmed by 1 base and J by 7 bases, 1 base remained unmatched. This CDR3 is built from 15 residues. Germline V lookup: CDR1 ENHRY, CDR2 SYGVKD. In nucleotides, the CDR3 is TGTGCCATCAGTGAGTTGACAGGGGGCAATTCACCCCTCCACTTT. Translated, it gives CAISELTGGNSPLHF.

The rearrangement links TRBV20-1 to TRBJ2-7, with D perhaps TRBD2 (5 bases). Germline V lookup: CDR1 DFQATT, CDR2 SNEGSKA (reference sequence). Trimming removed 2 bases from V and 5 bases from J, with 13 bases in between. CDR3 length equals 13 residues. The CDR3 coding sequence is TGCAGTGCTAGACGAGGGAGTAGGAACGAGCAGTACTTC. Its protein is CSARRGSRNEQYF.

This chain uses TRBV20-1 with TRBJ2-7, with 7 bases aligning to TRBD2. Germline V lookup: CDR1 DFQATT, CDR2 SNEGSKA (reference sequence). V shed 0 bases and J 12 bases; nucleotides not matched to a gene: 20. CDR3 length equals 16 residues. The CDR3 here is CSAREGIMAGAGSAYF. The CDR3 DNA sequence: TGCAGTGCTAGAGAAGGAATTATGGCGGGAGCGGGATCGGCGTACTTC.

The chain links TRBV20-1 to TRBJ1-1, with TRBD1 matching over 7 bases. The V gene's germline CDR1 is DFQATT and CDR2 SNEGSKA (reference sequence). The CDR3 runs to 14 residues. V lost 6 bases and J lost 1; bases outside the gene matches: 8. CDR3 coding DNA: TGCAGTGCAGTAACCGGGACAGCGAACACTGAAGCTTTCTTT. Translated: CSAVTGTANTEAFF.

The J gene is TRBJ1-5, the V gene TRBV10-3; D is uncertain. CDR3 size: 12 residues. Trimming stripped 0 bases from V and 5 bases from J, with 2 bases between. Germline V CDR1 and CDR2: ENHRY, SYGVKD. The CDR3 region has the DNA TGTGCCATCAGTGAGTCATATCAGCCCCAGCATTTT. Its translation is CAISESYQPQHF.

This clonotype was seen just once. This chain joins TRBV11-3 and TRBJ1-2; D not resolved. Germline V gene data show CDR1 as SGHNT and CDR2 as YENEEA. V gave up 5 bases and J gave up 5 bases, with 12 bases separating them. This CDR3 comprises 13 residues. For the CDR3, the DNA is TGTGCCAGCAGCCCCGGAGGCACTTATGGCTACACCTTC. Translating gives CASSPGGTYGYTF.

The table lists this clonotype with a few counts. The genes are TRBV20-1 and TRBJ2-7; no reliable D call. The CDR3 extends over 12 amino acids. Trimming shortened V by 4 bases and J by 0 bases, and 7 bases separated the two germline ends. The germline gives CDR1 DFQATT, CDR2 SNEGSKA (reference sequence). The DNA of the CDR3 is TGCAGTGCTACCGACAACTCCTACGAGCAGTACTTC. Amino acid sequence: CSATDNSYEQYF.

For the CDR3, the DNA is TGTGCCTGGAGTGATATGATTGTGGGTTATAGCAATCAGCCCCAGCATTTT. It encodes CAWSDMIVGYSNQPQHF. V gene TRBV30 combines with J gene TRBJ1-5, with D unclear. There are 17 residues in the CDR3. Deletions cut 1 base from V and 0 bases from J, with 16 bases between. Germline CDR1 GTSNPN, CDR2 SVGIG (reference sequence).

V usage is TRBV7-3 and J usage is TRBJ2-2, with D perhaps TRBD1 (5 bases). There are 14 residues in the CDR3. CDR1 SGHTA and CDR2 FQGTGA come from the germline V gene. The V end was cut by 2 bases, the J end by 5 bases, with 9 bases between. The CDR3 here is CASSLYQGTGELFF. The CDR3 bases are TGTGCCAGCAGCTTATACCAGGGTACCGGGGAGCTGTTTTTT. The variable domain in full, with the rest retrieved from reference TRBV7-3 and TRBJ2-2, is GAGVSQTPSNKVTEKGKYVELRCDPISGHTALYWYRQSLGQGPEFLIYFQGTGAADDSGLPNDRFFAVRPEGSVSTLKIQRTERGDSAVYLCASSLYQGTGELFFGEGSRLTVL.

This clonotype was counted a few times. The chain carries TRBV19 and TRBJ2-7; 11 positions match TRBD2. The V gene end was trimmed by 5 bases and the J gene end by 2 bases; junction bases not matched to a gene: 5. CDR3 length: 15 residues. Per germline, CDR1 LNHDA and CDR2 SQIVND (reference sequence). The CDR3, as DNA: TGTGCCAGTAGTCCGACTAGCGGGGTTACCTACGAGCAGTACTTC. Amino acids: CASSPTSGVTYEQYF.

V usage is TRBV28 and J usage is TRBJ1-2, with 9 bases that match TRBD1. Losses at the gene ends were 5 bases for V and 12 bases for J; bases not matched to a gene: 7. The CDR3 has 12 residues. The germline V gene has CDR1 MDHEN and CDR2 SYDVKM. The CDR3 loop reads CASSPGTGMNTF. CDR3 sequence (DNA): TGTGCCAGCAGTCCTGGGACAGGGATGAACACCTTC.

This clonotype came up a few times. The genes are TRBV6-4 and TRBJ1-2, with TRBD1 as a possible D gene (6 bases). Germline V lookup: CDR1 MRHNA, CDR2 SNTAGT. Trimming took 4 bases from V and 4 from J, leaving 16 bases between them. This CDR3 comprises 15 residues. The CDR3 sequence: CASSGPIGDTYGYTF. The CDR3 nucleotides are TGTGCCAGCAGTGGCCCTATTGGGGACACCTATGGCTACACCTTC.

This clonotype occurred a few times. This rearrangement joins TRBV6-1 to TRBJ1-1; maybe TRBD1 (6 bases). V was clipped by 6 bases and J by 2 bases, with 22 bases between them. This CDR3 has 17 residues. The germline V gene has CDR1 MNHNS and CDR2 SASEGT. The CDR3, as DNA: TGTGCCAGCAGCCCCCAGGGACAATTGAAAGGAAACACTGAAGCTTTCTTT. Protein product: CASSPQGQLKGNTEAFF.

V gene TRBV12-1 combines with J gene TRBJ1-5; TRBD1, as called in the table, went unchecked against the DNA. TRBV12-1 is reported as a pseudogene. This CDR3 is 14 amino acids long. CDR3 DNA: TGTGCCAGCAGCTTTCGGGGGGGCAATCAGCCCCAGCATTTT. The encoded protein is CASSFRGGNQPQHF.

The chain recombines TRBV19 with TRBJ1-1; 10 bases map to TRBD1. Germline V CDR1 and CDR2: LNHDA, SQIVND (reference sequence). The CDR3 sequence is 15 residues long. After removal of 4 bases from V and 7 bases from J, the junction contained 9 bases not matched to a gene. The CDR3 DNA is TGTGCCAGTAGTACCCTCCCGACAGGGGGCGGTGAAGCTTTCTTT. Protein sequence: CASSTLPTGGGEAFF.

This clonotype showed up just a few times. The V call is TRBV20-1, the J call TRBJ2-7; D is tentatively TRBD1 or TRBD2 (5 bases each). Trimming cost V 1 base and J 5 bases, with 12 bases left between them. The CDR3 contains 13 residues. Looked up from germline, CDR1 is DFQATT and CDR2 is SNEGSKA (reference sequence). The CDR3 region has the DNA TGCAGTGCTAGAGGGGGGATGAACAACGAGCAGTACTTC. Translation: CSARGGMNNEQYF.

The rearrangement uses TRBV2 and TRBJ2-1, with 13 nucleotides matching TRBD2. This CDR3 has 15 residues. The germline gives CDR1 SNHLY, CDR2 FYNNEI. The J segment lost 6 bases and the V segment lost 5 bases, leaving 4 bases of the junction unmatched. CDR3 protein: CASSRTSGSPNEQFF. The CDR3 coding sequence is TGTGCCAGCAGTAGGACTAGCGGGAGCCCCAATGAGCAGTTCTTC.

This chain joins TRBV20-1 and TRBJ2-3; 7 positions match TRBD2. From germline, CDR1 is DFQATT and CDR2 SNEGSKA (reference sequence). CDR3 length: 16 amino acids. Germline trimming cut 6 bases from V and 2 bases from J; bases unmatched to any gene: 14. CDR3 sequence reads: CSAALTSEPITDTQYF. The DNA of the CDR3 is TGCAGTGCCGCGCTAACTAGCGAGCCCATCACAGATACGCAGTATTTT.